A single sample gave rise to the 16 T cell receptor beta chains below, sequenced in a study of T cell changes during pregnancy in multiple sclerosis. Repertoires were generated with immunoSEQ multiplex PCR, while TCRdb's copy carries only in-frame clones and drops some. The table lists fewer than 65,000 clones, 91% of them singletons. Sample: CD4+ T cells from peripheral blood mononuclear cells, taken in the first trimester of pregnancy. The receptors were gathered from a female donor with multiple sclerosis, enrolled in a pregnancy study.

This clone has just one count. The CDR3 spells CSALPGTGVYGYTF. Here the CDR3 DNA reads TGCAGCGCCCTACCCGGGACAGGGGTCTATGGCTACACCTTC. This rearrangement joins TRBV29-1 to TRBJ1-2; 10 nucleotides line up with TRBD1. This CDR3 is built from 14 residues. Losses at the gene ends were 7 bases for V and 4 bases for J; bases not matched to a gene: 9. Germline V gene sequence: CDR1 SQVTM, CDR2 ANQGSEA.

CDR3 residues: CASSETRTGEAFF. In DNA form, the CDR3 reads TGTGCCAGCAGTGAGACCCGAACAGGTGAAGCTTTCTTT. The chain employs TRBV25-1 and TRBJ1-1; D is possibly TRBD1 (5 bases). Per the germline V gene, CDR1 is MGHDK and CDR2 is SYGVNS. The V end was cut by 3 bases, the J end by 7 bases, with 12 bases between. There are 13 residues in the CDR3.

The chain carries TRBV5-6 and TRBJ2-3, with D possibly being TRBD1 (5 bases). The ends were cut back, 1 base at V and 6 bases at J, with 9 bases in the middle. The germline CDR1 and CDR2 sequences are SGHDT and YYEEEE. The CDR3 totals 13 residues. The chain's CDR3 is CASSLRPGDTQYF. The DNA for the CDR3 is TGTGCCAGCAGCTTGCGCCCAGGGGATACGCAGTATTTT. The full variable domain, its missing parts supplied by reference TRBV5-6 and TRBJ2-3, is DAGVTQSPTHLIKTRGQQVTLRCSPKSGHDTVSWYQQALGQGPQFIFQYYEEEERQRGNFPDRFSGHQFPNYSSELNVNALLLGDSALYLCASSLRPGDTQYFGPGTRLTVL.

This clone was seen once. This chain links TRBV7-3 with TRBJ2-6, with D perhaps TRBD2 (5 bases). V lost 5 bases to trimming and J lost 3 bases, with 14 bases between them. Germline V CDR1 and CDR2: SGHTA, FQGTGA. This CDR3 has 16 amino acids. This CDR3 reads CASSPRRLSGANVLTF. In DNA, the CDR3 is TGTGCCAGCAGCCCCCGGAGGTTAAGTGGGGCCAACGTCCTGACTTTC.

The V call is TRBV4-2, the J call TRBJ1-2, with 8 bases identical to TRBD1. This CDR3 is 15 amino acids long. J gave up 0 bases and V 4 bases, and 4 bases lay outside the gene matches. The germline V gene has CDR1 LGHNA and CDR2 YNFKEQ. The DNA for the CDR3 is TGTGCCAGCAGCCCGCAGACAGGGGCTAACTATGGCTACACCTTC. Protein product: CASSPQTGANYGYTF.

This clone has more than one count but fewer than ten. V usage is TRBV5-4 and J usage is TRBJ1-4, with 11 nucleotides matching TRBD1. Germline V gene sequence: CDR1 SGHNT, CDR2 YYREEE (reference sequence). Trimming cost V 5 bases and J 4 bases; bases outside gene matches: 7. The CDR3 totals 16 residues. The DNA of the CDR3 is TGTGCCAGCAGACGGACAGGGGGCGTCGATAATGAAAAACTGTTTTTT. Its protein is CASRRTGGVDNEKLFF.

This rearrangement joins TRBV7-7 to TRBJ2-2; D may be TRBD2 (7 bases). Germline lookup yields CDR1 SSHAT and CDR2 FNYEAQ (reference sequence). The CDR3 covers 15 residues. V was pared by 5 bases and J by 4 bases, with 14 bases between. For the CDR3, the DNA is TGTGCCAGCAGCCCTTCTAGGGGGGGCACCGGGGAGCTGTTTTTT. It yields the protein CASSPSRGGTGELFF.

The J gene is TRBJ2-1, the V gene TRBV7-8, with 8 nucleotides matching TRBD2. This CDR3 comprises 15 residues. V was clipped by 2 bases and J by 9 bases; unmatched bases: 9. CDR1 and CDR2 from the germline V gene are SGHVS and FQNEAQ. In DNA, the CDR3 is TGTGCCAGCAGCTTAAGGGCCGGGACTAGAGTTGAGCAGTTCTTC. Its translation: CASSLRAGTRVEQFF.

This chain joins TRBV11-2 and TRBJ1-4, with 8 positions matching TRBD1. There are 16 residues in the CDR3. V gave up 1 base and J gave up 6 bases; unmatched junction bases: 7. CDR1 is SGHAT and CDR2 is FQNNGV in the germline V gene. The DNA for the CDR3 is TGTGCCAGCAGCTTAGGGCAGGGGGCCTGGGATGAAAAACTGTTTTTT. Protein sequence: CASSLGQGAWDEKLFF. Using reference TRBV11-2 and TRBJ1-4 for the parts outside the CDR3, the full variable domain is EAGVAQSPRYKIIEKRQSVAFWCNPISGHATLYWYQQILGQGPKLLIQFQNNGVVDDSQLPKDRFSAERLKGVDSTLKIQPAKLEDSAVYLCASSLGQGAWDEKLFFGSGTQLSVL.

The chain links TRBV19 to TRBJ1-2; D perhaps matches TRBD1 (5 bases). V lost 3 bases and J 0 bases, leaving 17 bases between the germline ends. Per the germline V gene, CDR1 is LNHDA and CDR2 is SQIVND (reference sequence). The length of the CDR3 is 17 residues. The CDR3 region is CASSIGGTSASNYGYTF. The CDR3 DNA is TGTGCCAGTAGTATTGGGGGGACTTCCGCTTCTAACTATGGCTACACCTTC.

Points on this clone: Relative to the germline gene, one junction end is altered; a read error may explain this. V and J are TRBV7-7 and TRBJ1-2, with 9 bases lining up with TRBD1. Germline CDR1 is SSHAT and CDR2 is FNYEAQ (reference sequence). The CDR3 is made up of 18 amino acids. CDR3 nucleotides: TGTGCTAGCAGCTTCACCGGACAGGGGTTTCTCTTCAAGTATGGCTACACCTTC. This translates into CASSFTGQGFLFKYGYTF.

The chain is built from TRBV10-3 and TRBJ2-1, with 10 bases identical to TRBD2. This CDR3 spans 16 amino acids. Germline V lookup: CDR1 ENHRY, CDR2 SYGVKD. V lost 3 bases to trimming and J lost 6 bases; unmatched junction nucleotides: 8. The CDR3: CAISEQGTSVPNEQFF. The CDR3 DNA reads TGTGCCATCAGTGAACAGGGGACTAGCGTTCCCAATGAGCAGTTCTTC.

The V call is TRBV5-4, the J call TRBJ2-1; TRBD2 is a possible D gene (5 bases). V was cut by 9 bases and J by 1 base, with 17 bases left in between. CDR1 SGHNT and CDR2 YYREEE come from the germline V gene (reference sequence). The CDR3 loop spans 15 amino acids. The chain's CDR3 is CAITRRQSSYNEQFF. CDR3 DNA sequence: TGTGCCATCACCCGGAGGCAGTCTTCCTACAATGAGCAGTTCTTC.

This clone has a single count. The chain carries TRBV6-1 and TRBJ1-2; TRBD1 matches 7 bases. The CDR3 has 13 amino acids. Germline CDR1 MNHNS, CDR2 SASEGT. Trimming removed 6 bases from V and 4 bases from J; junction bases left unmatched: 5. The CDR3 sequence: CASSEGTVYGYTF. DNA of the CDR3: TGTGCCAGCAGCGAGGGGACAGTCTATGGCTACACCTTC.

This rearrangement joins TRBV6-5 to TRBJ1-6, with D unclear. This CDR3 region has 14 residues. Germline CDR1 MNHEY, CDR2 SVGAGI. V was shortened by 1 base and J by 6 bases, with 7 bases between the two germline ends. CDR3 sequence (DNA): TGTGCCAGCAGTTACTATGGGCTTAATTCACCCCTCCACTTT. Residues: CASSYYGLNSPLHF.

The J gene is TRBJ1-2, the V gene TRBV29-1; 7 nucleotides agree with TRBD1. CDR3 length: 13 residues. V was pared by 1 base and J by 7 bases, with 6 bases of the junction left unmatched. In germline, CDR1 is SQVTM, CDR2 ANQGSEA. The CDR3 nucleotides are TGCAGCGTTGAAGGGGGGACAGTCCCTGGCTACACCTTC. Translating gives CSVEGGTVPGYTF.